This T cell receptor (beta chain) was sequenced during a study of cytomegalovirus exposure and HLA in healthy donors. Study information: Within an early data release were approximately 85 million unique TCRs drawn from HLA-typed donors. Study-wide results and limits: For presence/absence analyses, sequencing depth was assumed to be roughly uniform across donors. Reported performance of the classifier showed diagnosis of cytomegalovirus status with high specificity and sensitivity. Across donors, most TCRs were seen rarely, yet some public ones were widespread.

A note on this clone: Its antigen is currently unknown.

PCR was performed using 60 Vbeta and 13 Jbeta primers. TCRdb's copy holds only in-frame clones and misses some; the assay was immunoSEQ multiplex PCR. This table holds 150,000 to 200,000 clones, more than 65% found once. The TCR comes from a man aged 18 to 35 in good health and CMV-seropositive. Sequencing was carried out using PBMCs.

Written as DNA, the CDR3 is TGTGCCAGCAGCGTATCTGGAGACACTGAAGCTTTCTTT. Protein: CASSVSGDTEAFF. The chain combines TRBV9 with TRBJ1-1; D unclear. V was cut by 1 base and J by 3 bases, with 7 bases left in between. Germline V CDR1 and CDR2: SGDLS, YYNGEE. This CDR3 region has 13 residues.